Following are 26 T cell receptor beta chains from one sample sequenced in a study of vaccination effects on CD4 cells after COVID-19. Pools of viral peptides were used by the ViraFEST assay to expand antigen-specific CD4+ T cells ahead of sequencing. Once cultured for 10 days, the cells underwent separation to obtain CD4+ T cells. Nucleocapsid antibody tests were negative, and the vaccine recipients had no prior SARS-CoV-2 infection. Profiling relied on immunoSEQ multiplex PCR, and the TCRdb table lists in-frame clones only, not all of them. The sample consists of 74,000 or so clones, about 80% of them appearing once. No antigen has been identified for these receptors. Specimen: CD4+ T cells from PBMCs cultured with SARS-CoV-2 spike peptides, collected before COVID-19 vaccination. All receptors derive from a human donor who received a COVID-19 vaccine.

This chain joins TRBV9 and TRBJ2-3; D may be TRBD1 or TRBD2 (5 bases each). From germline, CDR1 is SGDLS and CDR2 YYNGEE. V was pared by 5 bases and J by 2 bases, with 15 bases between. The CDR3 has 15 residues. Here the CDR3 DNA reads TGTGCCAGCAGGGCCGGGACCGCCTTCACAGATACGCAGTATTTT. Its protein is CASRAGTAFTDTQYF. The full variable domain, rest sourced from reference TRBV9 and TRBJ2-3, is DSGVTQTPKHLITATGQRVTLRCSPRSGDLSVYWYQQSLDQGLQFLIQYYNGEERAKGNILERFSAQQFPDLHSELNLSSLELGDSALYFCASRAGTAFTDTQYFGPGTRLTVL.

The V call is TRBV10-1, the J call TRBJ2-5; possible D gene TRBD2, 6 bases. The CDR3 sequence is 13 residues long. V lost 3 bases and J lost 5, with 10 bases in between. The germline V gene encodes CDR1 WNHNN and CDR2 SYGVQD (reference sequence). The DNA of the CDR3 is TGCGCCAGCAGTGACAAGGGGAGGGAGACCCAGTACTTC. Its protein product is CASSDKGRETQYF.

This sequence joins TRBV5-4 and TRBJ2-5; either TRBD1 or TRBD2 may supply D (5 bases each). The germline V and J ends were trimmed by 6 bases and 5 bases, with 14 bases remaining between them. Germline V gene data show CDR1 as SGHNT and CDR2 as YYREEE (reference sequence). The CDR3 is 13 residues long. In DNA form, the CDR3 reads TGTGCCAGCACCGCGACGGGGCTGGAGACCCAGTACTTC. Protein sequence: CASTATGLETQYF.

The V call is TRBV6-1, the J call TRBJ1-2; 7 bases are a match to TRBD1. Trimming removed 7 bases from V and 4 bases from J; junction bases left unmatched: 9. The CDR3 is 14 amino acids. In germline, CDR1 is MNHNS, CDR2 SASEGT. The CDR3 sequence: CASTLSTGTYGYTF. The CDR3 DNA reads as TGTGCCAGCACCTTGTCGACAGGGACCTATGGCTACACCTTC.

V and J are TRBV6-5 and TRBJ2-7, with TRBD1 matching over 12 bases. V gave up 8 bases and J gave up 5 bases; unmatched junction bases: 7. There are 14 residues in the CDR3. From germline, CDR1 is MNHEY and CDR2 SVGAGI. CDR3 nucleotides: TGTGCCAGCCGTACAAGGGACAGGGGGCACGAGCAGTACGTC. This translates into CASRTRDRGHEQYV.

The chain has TRBV5-6 and TRBJ1-2; D unresolved. Trimming cost V 3 bases and J 4 bases, with 4 bases left between them. The V gene's germline CDR1 is SGHDT and CDR2 YYEEEE. The CDR3 length is 11 residues. The CDR3 DNA reads as TGTGCCAGCAGCTACAGCTATGGCTACACCTTC. This sequence encodes CASSYSYGYTF.

CDR3: CASSPRDREETQYF. CDR3 DNA sequence: TGCGCCAGCAGCCCCCGGGACAGGGAGGAGACCCAGTACTTC. This chain joins TRBV4-1 and TRBJ2-5; 9 bases align to TRBD1. The germline gives CDR1 MGHRA, CDR2 YSYEKL. Trimming removed 4 bases from V and 5 bases from J; junction bases left unmatched: 5. The CDR3 is 14 residues long.

The rearrangement uses TRBV14 and TRBJ2-5; TRBD1 might be the D (5 bases). V dropped 0 bases and J dropped 6 bases, with 14 bases sitting between them. Germline CDR1 SGHDN, CDR2 FVKESK. The CDR3 runs 15 residues. CDR3 DNA: TGTGCCAGCAGCCAAGAGGTAGGGGTTGGGAAGACCCAGTACTTC. Amino acid sequence: CASSQEVGVGKTQYF. The whole variable domain, filled in from reference TRBV14 and TRBJ2-5, reads EAGVTQFPSHSVIEKGQTVTLRCDPISGHDNLYWYRRVMGKEIKFLLHFVKESKQDESGMPNNRFLAERTGGTYSTLKVQPAELEDSGVYFCASSQEVGVGKTQYFGPGTRLLVL.

This clone came up a few times. The chain is built from TRBV21-1 and TRBJ2-7. TRBV21-1 is annotated as a pseudogene. This CDR3 has 14 amino acids. CDR3 DNA: TGTGCCAGCAGCCTTTGGGACGGCCTCTACGAGCAGTACGTC. Translating gives CASSLWDGLYEQYV.

This clone showed up just a few times. The DNA for the CDR3 is TGTGCCAGCAGCCTGGGGACAGTCATGAACACTGAAGCTTTCTTT. Its protein product is CASSLGTVMNTEAFF. The chain couples TRBV7-2 to TRBJ1-1, with 7 bases that match TRBD1. J was trimmed by 0 bases and V by 5 bases; bases with no gene match: 6. The CDR3 covers 15 residues. Germline V gene sequence: CDR1 SGHTA, CDR2 FQGNSA.

V and J are TRBV2 and TRBJ1-2; D may be TRBD1 (6 bases). CDR1 and CDR2 from the germline V gene are SNHLY and FYNNEI. The CDR3 covers 14 residues. Trimming removed 7 bases at V and 3 bases at J, with 15 bases between. The CDR3: CASTPRGRDYGYTF. Here the CDR3 DNA reads TGTGCCAGCACCCCCCGGGGGCGGGACTATGGCTACACCTTC.

The rearrangement links TRBV10-2 to TRBJ2-1, with 11 bases that match TRBD2. The V segment lost 7 bases and the J segment 7 bases; nucleotides outside the gene matches: 9. The CDR3 totals 15 residues. The germline CDR1 and CDR2 sequences are WSHSY and SAAADI. The CDR3 region is CASKTPSGGRNEQFF. The CDR3 bases are TGCGCCAGCAAAACCCCTAGCGGGGGGCGGAATGAGCAGTTCTTC.

The chain combines TRBV4-1 with TRBJ2-1; possible D gene TRBD2, 5 bases. The V end was cut by 4 bases, the J end by 8 bases, with 9 bases between. The CDR3 length is 12 residues. Germline CDR1 and CDR2: MGHRA and YSYEKL. The CDR3 region has the DNA TGCGCCAGCAGCCCTAGCCCCGATGAGCAGTTCTTC. As protein: CASSPSPDEQFF.

V usage is TRBV5-1 and J usage is TRBJ2-3, with 7 bases lining up with TRBD1. V trimming: 2 bases; J trimming: 1 base; junction bases outside the gene matches: 10. The CDR3 spans 17 residues. The germline gives CDR1 SGHRS, CDR2 YFSETQ. CDR3 region: CASSFVTGETGTDTQYF. The CDR3 coding sequence is TGCGCCAGCAGCTTCGTTACAGGGGAAACGGGCACAGATACGCAGTATTTT.

The chain employs TRBV3-1 (or the pseudogene TRBV3-2) and TRBJ1-2; weak D call: TRBD1 (6 bases). The ends were cut back, 4 bases at V and 7 bases at J, with 13 bases in the middle. Germline CDR1 LGHDT, CDR2 YNNKEL (reference sequence). This CDR3 has 13 amino acids. The CDR3 DNA follows: TGTGCCAGCAGCCTTAAGACAGGCCTTGGCTACACCTTC. Its translation is CASSLKTGLGYTF.

This chain uses TRBV10-3 with TRBJ2-5; TRBD1 aligns across 7 bases. This CDR3 is built from 13 residues. The junction had 6 bases not matched to a gene; V was cut back by 6 bases and J by 5 bases. In germline, CDR1 is ENHRY, CDR2 SYGVKD. CDR3 loop: CAISPLTGETQYF. CDR3 coding DNA: TGTGCCATCAGCCCTTTGACAGGGGAGACCCAGTACTTC.

This clone has a handful of counts. The rearrangement joins TRBV9 to TRBJ1-1; D is uncertain. Germline V lookup: CDR1 SGDLS, CDR2 YYNGEE. This CDR3 region has 13 residues. V was shortened by 4 bases and J by 8 bases, with 15 bases between the two germline ends. The CDR3 DNA sequence: TGTGCCAGCAGCCCCACCCCCCTGGGAGAAGCTTTCTTT. Translating it yields CASSPTPLGEAFF. Together with reference TRBV9 and TRBJ1-1, the CDR3 gives the full variable domain: DSGVTQTPKHLITATGQRVTLRCSPRSGDLSVYWYQQSLDQGLQFLIQYYNGEERAKGNILERFSAQQFPDLHSELNLSSLELGDSALYFCASSPTPLGEAFFGQGTRLTVV.

The chain links TRBV2 to TRBJ2-3, with TRBD2 matching over 8 bases. The J segment lost 4 bases and the V segment lost 7 bases, leaving 7 bases of the junction unmatched. The CDR3 totals 14 residues. The germline gives CDR1 SNHLY, CDR2 FYNNEI. CDR3 bases: TGTGCCAGCAAATTGGGACTAGTCGCAGATACGCAGTATTTT. It yields the protein CASKLGLVADTQYF.

This clone was counted a few times. V is TRBV5-8 and J is TRBJ1-1, with a tentative D call TRBD1 (5 bases). V lost 3 bases, J lost 2 bases, and 14 bases lay in between. The CDR3 consists of 15 residues. Germline CDR1 is SGHTS and CDR2 is YDEGEE. CDR3 residues: CASSYRRDANTEAFF. The CDR3 nucleotides read TGTGCCAGCAGCTACCGCCGGGACGCCAACACTGAAGCTTTCTTT.

The chain has TRBV4-2 and TRBJ2-5, with D possibly matching TRBD1 (5 bases). The CDR3 spans 14 residues. Between the trimmed V and J ends, which lost 4 bases and 2 bases, there was a span of 11 bases. The germline V gene encodes CDR1 LGHNA and CDR2 YNFKEQ. The DNA of the CDR3 is TGTGCCAGCAGCCGGAAGGACAAACAAGAGACCCAGTACTTC. Translation gives CASSRKDKQETQYF.

The rearrangement joins TRBV6-5 to TRBJ1-5, with TRBD1 identical over 9 bases. The V gene end was trimmed by 2 bases and the J gene end by 2 bases; junction bases not matched to a gene: 1. The CDR3 spans 15 residues. Germline V gene sequence: CDR1 MNHEY, CDR2 SVGAGI. In nucleotides, the CDR3 is TGTGCCAGCAGTTACACAGGGGGCGGCAATCAGCCCCAGCATTTT. Its protein is CASSYTGGGNQPQHF.

This chain joins TRBV6-5 and TRBJ1-1; 9 bases are shared with TRBD1. Trimming removed 6 bases from V and 11 bases from J; junction bases left unmatched: 16. CDR3 length: 15 residues. Germline assignment: CDR1 MNHEY and CDR2 SVGAGI. The CDR3 loop reads CASSRVWTGARRAFF. CDR3 nucleotides: TGTGCCAGCAGCCGCGTCTGGACAGGGGCTCGGAGGGCTTTCTTT.

This chain joins TRBV5-1 and TRBJ1-1; TRBD1 matches 7 bases. Germline loops: CDR1 SGHRS, CDR2 YFSETQ. The junction had 8 bases not matched to a gene; V was cut back by 4 bases and J by 5 bases. The CDR3 totals 14 residues. CDR3 protein: CASSLKMTGTEAFF. DNA of the CDR3: TGCGCCAGCAGCCTCAAAATGACAGGGACTGAAGCTTTCTTT.

As concerns this clone: The same CDR3 arises from other DNA sequences in this sample as well. The gene calls are TRBV12-3 or TRBV12-4 and TRBJ1-5; D unclear. V was pared by 3 bases and J by 4 bases, with 4 bases between. The CDR3 consists of 12 residues. This CDR3 reads CASSFGNQPQHF. CDR3 nucleotide sequence: TGTGCCAGCAGTTTCGGGAATCAGCCCCAGCATTTT.

The V call is TRBV5-1, the J call TRBJ2-3; TRBD2 matches at 10 bases. This CDR3 is built from 15 residues. CDR1 is SGHRS, CDR2 YFSETQ, per germline. The junction had 7 bases not matched to a gene; V was cut back by 4 bases and J by 5 bases. The CDR3 reads CASSTIAGGGDTQYF. For the CDR3, the DNA is TGCGCCAGCAGCACTATAGCGGGGGGCGGAGATACGCAGTATTTT. The full variable domain, with the rest looked up from reference TRBV5-1 and TRBJ2-3, is KAGVTQTPRYLIKTRGQQVTLSCSPISGHRSVSWYQQTPGQGLQFLFEYFSETQRNKGNFPGRFSGRQFSNSRSEMNVSTLELGDSALYLCASSTIAGGGDTQYFGPGTRLTVL.

J is TRBJ1-1 and V is TRBV5-6; D ambiguous. The CDR3 covers 15 residues. Per the germline V gene, CDR1 is SGHDT and CDR2 is YYEEEE. V dropped 2 bases and J dropped 2 bases, with 13 bases sitting between them. The CDR3 protein is CASSFRSGGNTEAFF. DNA of the CDR3: TGTGCCAGCAGCTTTCGCTCAGGAGGAAACACTGAAGCTTTCTTT. The whole variable domain, remainder taken from reference TRBV5-6 and TRBJ1-1, is DAGVTQSPTHLIKTRGQQVTLRCSPKSGHDTVSWYQQALGQGPQFIFQYYEEEERQRGNFPDRFSGHQFPNYSSELNVNALLLGDSALYLCASSFRSGGNTEAFFGQGTRLTVV.